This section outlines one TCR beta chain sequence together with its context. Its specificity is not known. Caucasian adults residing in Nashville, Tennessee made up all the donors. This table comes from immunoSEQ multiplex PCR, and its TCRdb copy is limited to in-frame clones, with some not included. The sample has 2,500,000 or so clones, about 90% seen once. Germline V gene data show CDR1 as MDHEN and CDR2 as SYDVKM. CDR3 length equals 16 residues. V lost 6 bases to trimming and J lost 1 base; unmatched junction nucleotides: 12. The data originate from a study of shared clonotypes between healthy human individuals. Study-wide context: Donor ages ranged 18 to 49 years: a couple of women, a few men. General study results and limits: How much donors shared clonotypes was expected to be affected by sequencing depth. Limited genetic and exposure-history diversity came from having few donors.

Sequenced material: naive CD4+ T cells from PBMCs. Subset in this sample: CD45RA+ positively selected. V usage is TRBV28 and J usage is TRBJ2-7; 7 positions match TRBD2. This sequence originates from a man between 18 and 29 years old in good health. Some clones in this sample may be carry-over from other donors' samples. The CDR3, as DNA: TGTGCCAGCAGCCCGCAGGGAGCGGGGACGTCCTACGAGCAGTACTTC. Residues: CASSPQGAGTSYEQYF.